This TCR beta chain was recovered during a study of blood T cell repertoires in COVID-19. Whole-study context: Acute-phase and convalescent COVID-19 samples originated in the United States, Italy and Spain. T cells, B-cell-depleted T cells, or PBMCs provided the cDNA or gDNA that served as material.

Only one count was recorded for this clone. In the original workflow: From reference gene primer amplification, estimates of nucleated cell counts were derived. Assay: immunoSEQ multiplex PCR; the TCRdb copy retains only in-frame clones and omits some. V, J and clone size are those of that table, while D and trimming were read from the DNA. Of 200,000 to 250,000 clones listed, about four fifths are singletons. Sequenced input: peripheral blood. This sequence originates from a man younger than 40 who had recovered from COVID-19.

This CDR3 is CASTTGGQDLTGYTF. CDR3 in DNA: TGTGCCAGTACTACCGGGGGACAGGACCTAACGGGCTACACCTTC. The V call is TRBV19, the J call TRBJ1-2; 8 bases are a match to TRBD1. The V gene end was trimmed by 7 bases and the J gene end by 8 bases; junction bases not matched to a gene: 15. CDR3 size: 15 residues. Per the germline V gene, CDR1 is LNHDA and CDR2 is SQIVND (reference sequence).